There are a few counts of the clone carrying this TCR beta chain. This sample was included in a study of blood T cell repertoires in COVID-19. Study details: The United States, Italy and Spain were the sources of the acute and convalescent COVID-19 samples.

Trimming took off 6 bases at V and 4 bases at J, with 15 bases between the two ends. The CDR3 has 14 residues. Looked up from germline, CDR1 is MDHEN and CDR2 is SYDVKM. This table comes from immunoSEQ multiplex PCR, and its TCRdb copy is limited to in-frame clones, with some not included. The profile shows about 200,000 clones, more than 75% of them singletons. V usage is TRBV28 and J usage is TRBJ1-2; D might be TRBD1 (6 bases). Material for sequencing was PBMCs or T cells enriched from blood (not recorded which). The source of this sequence is a woman aged 45-65 years with acute COVID-19. In DNA, the CDR3 is TGTGCCAGCAGGGAACTGGGGGCGGGCTATGGCTACACCTTC. Residues: CASRELGAGYGYTF.